Below, one T cell receptor (beta chain) is given with its context. Its antigen has not been determined. Base qualities were left out, and no much larger clone turns up one base away. CDR1 and CDR2 were assigned from the germline V gene as MGHRA and YSYEKL. V gives up 0 bases and J gives up 4 bases, and the segment between their germline ends measures 10 bases. The CDR3, from cysteine to phenylalanine, totals 15 residues. Of all the DNA, just the CDR3 is kept, 45 bases in frame from base 1. The sample is drawn from a study of shared clonotypes between healthy human individuals (dated by TCRdb to 2020 to 2021). In the study overall: The cohort comprised two women and a few men aged 18 to 49 years. For each donor, CD4 naive and CD4 memory were each run on three plates, CD8 naive on two plates, and CD8 memory on one plate. Between about 0.94 and 8.9 billion PBMCs per donor were obtained by leukapheresis. The study deeply sequenced blood TCR repertoires of about 5 healthy adults to estimate repertoire size and the extent of clonotype sharing between individuals. To increase sequencing depth and limit assay-specific biases, TCR repertoire library preparation and sequencing were carried out by different laboratories using diverse techniques.

Points the paper makes about the study in general: Only blood was sampled, and tissue TCR repertoires likely differ from those in blood. When several donors were compared, the shared fraction of clonotypes was about 5% for naive CD4, approximately 3.3% for naive CD8, roughly 2.3% for memory CD4, and about 0.36% for memory CD8. Even with the large sequencing depth, rarefaction of the sorted-subset datasets indicated that sequencing was incomplete. Compared with non-shared clonotypes, the clonotypes found in all four sorted-subset donors had higher generation probabilities. Because the study included only a small number of donors, the genetic and exposure-history diversity represented was limited. Estimated clonotype richness was generally larger for naive than for memory subsets. Pairwise subsampling indicated that sequencing depth was expected to affect the degree of clonotype sharing among donors.

Healthy HIV-negative adults with no recently reported acute infections or vaccinations were included as donors. All donors were Caucasian adults living in Nashville, Tennessee, USA. CD8 memory samples consisted of magnetically selected CD45RO+ cells combined with CCR7-negative CD45RA+ effector memory (TemRA) cells. Blood was collected by leukapheresis, and PBMCs were isolated by Ficoll-Histopaque density gradient centrifugation and then cryopreserved in liquid nitrogen vapor phase. Analytical flow cytometry was used to check the purity and quantity of every magnetically sorted T cell population. Genomic DNA was isolated from each sorted fraction and quantified by UV absorbance on a Nanodrop 2000c. Using the deep immunoSEQ assay, TCR CDR3 regions were amplified from genomic DNA by multiplex PCR. Genomic DNA extracted from each cell subset was distributed evenly over all wells of several immunoSEQ 96-well plates, and each plate served as one replicate. For sorted subsets, roughly 200 ng of genomic DNA, equivalent to some 30,000 T cell genomes, went into each replicate PCR. Purified libraries were quantified with a Qubit 3.0 fluorometer, sized on a Bioanalyzer 2100, and re-quantified with the KAPA Library Quantification kit. A separate single-read 150-cycle Illumina NextSeq 550 flow cell was used to sequence each immunoSEQ 96-well plate. Under the source paper's analysis protocol: Because only junctional sequences without quality scores were contained in the immunoSEQ output, filtering matching that applied to full-length reads could not be performed. Sequences were annotated with PyIR, a Python wrapper for IgBLAST v1.9, and V/J genes and CDR3 were assigned using IMGT germline references. Reads were removed for weak V/J assignments (E-value above 1e-6), missing CDR3, stop codons, out-of-frame junctions, or ambiguous translated residues. V3J clonotypes were defined as sequences sharing the same inferred V gene, J gene, and CDR3 amino acid sequence. To compute the percentage overlap between repertoires, the number of shared unique clonotypes was divided by the size of the smaller repertoire. Richness of each repertoire was evaluated using RTK rarefaction, the Chao1 estimator, and Recon v2.1 estimates of unobserved clonotypes. OLGA was used to compute generation probabilities for all TCRbeta clonotypes that the gDNA method yielded from a few donors. As stored in TCRdb, this immuneACCESS dataset retains in-frame rearrangements with V and J assigned. A fraction of the clones does not appear; measured against another copy, unresolved V genes explain less than half of the discrepancy, and the remainder lacks a known reason. V and J calls plus clone size are reproduced from that table; the DNA served to infer D and trimming. For this sample the table gives about 380,000 clones, of which around 96% were detected only once. Clones ranked in the top ten supply about 0.34% of the sample.

The chain couples TRBV4-1 to TRBJ1-3, and the D gene may be TRBD1, 6 bases matching. This TCR derives from a man aged 25-40 years in good health. The sample was memory CD8+ T cells sorted from blood. What this sample's cell subset or site label stands for: CD45RO+ cells pooled with CCR7-negative TemRA cells. The DNA sequence follows: TGCGCCAGCAGCCAAGAACAGGGTTACGGAAACACCATATATTTT. It codes for CASSQEQGYGNTIYF.